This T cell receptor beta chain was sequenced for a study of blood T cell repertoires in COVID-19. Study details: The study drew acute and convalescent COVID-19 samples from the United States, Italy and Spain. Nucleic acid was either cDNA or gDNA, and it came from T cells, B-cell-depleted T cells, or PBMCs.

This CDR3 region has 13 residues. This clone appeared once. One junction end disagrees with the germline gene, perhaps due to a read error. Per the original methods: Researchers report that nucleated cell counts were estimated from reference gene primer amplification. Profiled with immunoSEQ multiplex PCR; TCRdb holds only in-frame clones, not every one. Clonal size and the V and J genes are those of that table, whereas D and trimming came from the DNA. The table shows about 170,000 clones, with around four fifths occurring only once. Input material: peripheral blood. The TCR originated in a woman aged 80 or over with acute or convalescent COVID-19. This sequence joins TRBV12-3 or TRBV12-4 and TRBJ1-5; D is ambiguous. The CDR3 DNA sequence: TGTGCCAGTAGTTTAGCGCAGAATCAGCCCCAGCATTTT. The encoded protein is CASSLAQNQPQHF.